The 13 T cell receptor beta chains listed next were all sequenced from one sample in a study of T cell responses to AZD1222 COVID-19 vaccine. Sequencing was performed with immunoSEQ multiplex PCR; in TCRdb, only in-frame clones are kept and a portion is missing. This sample has fewer than 150,000 clones, with more than 70% found just once. Sequenced here: peripheral blood, sampled 28 days after the second AZD1222 dose. Every receptor here comes from an adult who received the AZD1222 COVID-19 vaccine.

J is TRBJ2-3 and V is TRBV10-3; 8 bases are shared with TRBD1. The V gene's germline CDR1 is ENHRY and CDR2 SYGVKD. The CDR3 covers 13 residues. With V trimmed by 5 bases and J by 5 bases, 3 bases remained unmatched. CDR3 DNA sequence: TGTGCCATCAGTCGTGACAGGGGAGATACGCAGTATTTT. It encodes CAISRDRGDTQYF.

In nucleotides, the CDR3 is TGTGCCAGCAGCTTGGACCAACGCTCTGGAAACACCATATATTTT. Translated: CASSLDQRSGNTIYF. V and J are TRBV7-2 and TRBJ1-3; D gene ambiguous. CDR1 and CDR2 from the germline V gene are SGHTA and FQGNSA. The CDR3 is 15 residues long. V lost 3 bases to trimming and J lost 0 bases, with 9 bases between them.

This rearrangement joins TRBV5-1 to TRBJ2-5; D perhaps matches TRBD1 (6 bases). The CDR3 is 14 residues long. V lost 0 bases to trimming and J lost 3 bases, with 9 bases between them. Germline CDR1 SGHRS, CDR2 YFSETQ. For the CDR3, the DNA is TGCGCCAGCAGCTTGGTGTCAGGGGAAGAGACCCAGTACTTC. Translated, it gives CASSLVSGEETQYF.

The rearrangement joins TRBV6-6 to TRBJ2-5; no clear D. Germline CDR1 MNHNY, CDR2 SVGAGI (reference sequence). The length of the CDR3 is 14 residues. Trimming removed 7 bases at V and 6 bases at J, with 18 bases between. The CDR3 region is CASNDPGSIQTQYF. The CDR3 DNA sequence: TGTGCCAGCAACGATCCTGGGTCTATACAGACCCAGTACTTC.

The rearrangement links TRBV18 to TRBJ2-2, with D perhaps being TRBD1 or TRBD2 (5 bases each). CDR3 length: 17 amino acids. Trimming pared 6 bases from V and 0 bases from J, leaving 17 bases between. CDR1 and CDR2 from the germline V gene are KGHSH and LQKENI. CDR3 region: CASSRLTGRSNTGELFF. CDR3 in DNA: TGTGCCAGCTCGCGACTCACGGGACGGTCGAACACCGGGGAGCTGTTTTTT.

The genes are TRBV10-3 and TRBJ1-1; D is possibly TRBD1 (5 bases). The CDR3 loop spans 15 amino acids. Trimming took off 6 bases at V and 1 base at J, with 15 bases between the two ends. CDR1 and CDR2 (germline): ENHRY, SYGVKD. CDR3: CAISGTPGGNTEAFF. The CDR3 nucleotides are TGTGCCATCAGCGGGACTCCGGGGGGGAACACTGAAGCTTTCTTT.

Note on this clone: The identical CDR3 is also encoded by other nucleotide sequences in the sample. V and J are TRBV7-9 and TRBJ1-2, with D uncertain. Germline CDR1 and CDR2: SEHNR and FQNEAQ (reference sequence). V was clipped by 1 base and J by 2 bases, with 8 bases between them. CDR3 size: 14 residues. The CDR3 region has the DNA TGTGCCAGCAGCTTAGGCGCTGGAAACTATGGCTACACCTTC. This sequence encodes CASSLGAGNYGYTF.

The V call is TRBV18, the J call TRBJ2-7, with 11 positions matching TRBD1. The V gene's germline CDR1 is KGHSH and CDR2 LQKENI. The CDR3 contains 14 residues. The V segment lost 5 bases and the J segment 6 bases; nucleotides outside the gene matches: 6. The CDR3 region has the DNA TGTGCCAGCTCAACACAGGGACAGGGGGGCGAGCAGTACTTC. Protein product: CASSTQGQGGEQYF.

The J gene is TRBJ1-2, the V gene TRBV5-1; no definite D call. Trimming cost V 3 bases and J 2 bases, with 11 bases left between them. The germline gives CDR1 SGHRS, CDR2 YFSETQ. The CDR3 has 14 residues. This chain's CDR3 is CASSSPPPNYGYTF. The DNA of the CDR3 is TGCGCCAGCAGCTCGCCACCCCCGAACTATGGCTACACCTTC.

This clone appeared once. This rearrangement joins TRBV5-1 to TRBJ2-2; D may be TRBD2 (5 bases). The CDR3 loop spans 15 amino acids. Germline V gene sequence: CDR1 SGHRS, CDR2 YFSETQ. V lost 5 bases and J 4 bases, leaving 15 bases between the germline ends. As DNA, the CDR3 is TGCGCCAGCAGTCCCCCGTGGGGAGCCACCGGGGAGCTGTTTTTT. Protein: CASSPPWGATGELFF.

The sample holds a few counts of this clone. This sequence joins TRBV6-1 and TRBJ1-5, with D possibly TRBD1 on 5 matching bases. CDR3 length equals 17 residues. The V end was cut by 3 bases, the J end by 6 bases, with 21 bases between. Germline-derived CDR1 and CDR2 are MNHNS and SASEGT. CDR3 DNA: TGTGCCAGCAGTGACCGGGTCTGGGAGGGGATCGTTCAGCCCCAGCATTTT. It specifies CASSDRVWEGIVQPQHF.

The V and J genes are TRBV27 and TRBJ2-5; D might be TRBD2 (5 bases). V dropped 6 bases and J dropped 0 bases, with 14 bases sitting between them. Germline V gene data show CDR1 as MNHEY and CDR2 as SMNVEV (reference sequence). The CDR3 has 15 residues. This CDR3 is CASRRTPWYQETQYF. The CDR3 DNA sequence: TGTGCCAGCAGGCGGACTCCTTGGTACCAAGAGACCCAGTACTTC.

This clone was counted once. V is TRBV27 and J is TRBJ1-5; D gene unclear. Germline assignment: CDR1 MNHEY and CDR2 SMNVEV (reference sequence). The CDR3 spans 16 residues. Trimming took 2 bases from V and 5 from J, leaving 16 bases between them. The chain's CDR3 is CASSLIPPAGDQPQHF. CDR3 sequence (DNA): TGTGCCAGCAGTTTAATCCCCCCGGCGGGAGATCAGCCCCAGCATTTT.